A single T cell receptor (beta chain) is shown here with its context. Using immunoSEQ multiplex PCR, the repertoire was profiled, and TCRdb retains in-frame clones only, with some absent. This sample has about 220,000 clones, with 80% to 90% found just once. The data are from a study of blood T cell repertoires in COVID-19. Study-wide context: Sources were T cells, B-cell-depleted T cells, or PBMCs; the material itself was cDNA or gDNA.

The CDR3 is 12 residues long. Germline CDR1 and CDR2: LGHDT and YNNKEL (reference sequence). V lost 4 bases and J 4 bases, leaving 8 bases between the germline ends. The sequence was collected from a man aged 50-60 years with active or convalescent COVID-19. The chain couples TRBV3-1 (or the pseudogene TRBV3-2) to TRBJ2-7; D might be TRBD1 (6 bases). The sample comprised peripheral blood. The CDR3 protein is CASSRQGYEQYF. For the CDR3, the DNA is TGTGCCAGCAGCCGGCAGGGGTACGAGCAGTACTTC.